Shown below are 13 T cell receptor beta chains from a single sample sequenced in a study of blood T cells in healthy people across ages. With a J-beta primer mix and a sample-barcoded 5' primer, a second PCR ran about 6 to 11 cycles. One entry per CDR3 protein results from TCRdb running MiXCR on the 5' RACE reads. Here the sample spans 1.5 million to 2 million distinct CDR3 sequences, around 48% being singletons. Source material: blood. The receptor set was obtained from a woman aged 40 to 50 in good health.

V usage is TRBV20-1 and J usage is TRBJ1-4; maybe TRBD1 (5 bases). The V and J ends lost 2 bases and 8 bases respectively, with 18 bases between them. The length of the CDR3 is 15 residues. Germline lookup yields CDR1 DFQATT and CDR2 SNEGSKA (reference sequence). The CDR3: CSARPNQGSREKLFF. CDR3 coding DNA: TGCAGTGCTAGACCCAATCAGGGTTCCAGGGAAAAACTGTTTTTT.

Concerning this clonotype itself: The junction shows a germline mismatch at one end, possibly a read error. This chain links TRBV4-2 with TRBJ2-3, with TRBD2 matching 9 bases. Germline V gene lookup returns CDR1 LGHNA and CDR2 YNFKEQ. This CDR3 region has 18 residues. The CDR3 is CASSQDWAGGGATGTQYF. The CDR3 DNA follows: TGTGCCAGCAGCCAAGACTGGGCTGGCGGGGGGGCGACAGGTACGCAGTATTTT.

This clonotype was observed once. V and J are TRBV28 and TRBJ1-1; tentative D call: TRBD1 (6 bases). This CDR3 is built from 14 residues. The ends were cut back, 8 bases at V and 3 bases at J, with 16 bases in the middle. Germline CDR1 reads MDHEN; CDR2 reads SYDVKM. The CDR3 spells CASFQAGVYTEAFF. The CDR3 DNA sequence: TGTGCCAGCTTCCAAGCAGGGGTTTACACTGAAGCTTTCTTT.

This clonotype was counted between two and nine times. V gene TRBV6-5 combines with J gene TRBJ2-7; D tentatively fits TRBD1 or TRBD2 (5 bases each). Deletions cut 2 bases from V and 9 bases from J, with 14 bases between. Per germline, CDR1 MNHEY and CDR2 SVGAGI. CDR3 length: 13 residues. CDR3 in DNA: TGTGCCAGCAGTTACCCGGGGACCTCAGGGCAGTACTTC. Translation: CASSYPGTSGQYF.

The chain is built from TRBV6-2 or TRBV6-3 and TRBJ2-1; the match to TRBD2 covers 7 bases. The CDR3 extends over 17 amino acids. Germline CDR1 MNHEY, CDR2 SVGEGT. Trimming took 0 bases from V and 5 from J; bases not matched to a gene: 10. The CDR3 sequence: CASSYSPPAGIDNEQFF. The CDR3 DNA is TGTGCCAGCAGTTACTCGCCCCCAGCGGGGATAGACAATGAGCAGTTCTTC.

The V gene is TRBV25-1, the J gene TRBJ2-7, with TRBD1 matching over 8 bases. Trimming cost V 7 bases and J 6 bases; bases outside gene matches: 17. CDR3 length: 16 amino acids. From germline, CDR1 is MGHDK and CDR2 SYGVNS. Here the CDR3 DNA reads TGTGCCAGCAAGGGGGTGGGGACAGGACCCGCCAGCGAGCAGTACTTC. As protein: CASKGVGTGPASEQYF.

The V and J genes are TRBV20-1 and TRBJ2-5; D is unclear. Trimming took 6 bases from V and 4 from J, leaving 12 bases between them. Germline-derived CDR1 and CDR2 are DFQATT and SNEGSKA (reference sequence). The CDR3 extends over 12 amino acids. In nucleotides, the CDR3 is TGCAGTGCCAAGGGCGCGGTAGAGACCCAGTACTTC. Amino acids: CSAKGAVETQYF.

V and J are TRBV19 and TRBJ2-7, with TRBD1 identical over 7 bases. Trimming removed 10 bases from V and 5 bases from J; junction bases left unmatched: 11. Looked up from germline, CDR1 is LNHDA and CDR2 is SQIVND (reference sequence). The CDR3 consists of 13 residues. The CDR3: CANRNRGDDEQYF. CDR3 bases: TGTGCCAATCGGAACAGGGGAGACGACGAGCAGTACTTC.

The chain couples TRBV27 to TRBJ1-2; a possible D gene is TRBD1 (5 bases). The CDR3 has 13 amino acids. Trimming stripped 5 bases from V and 7 bases from J, with 14 bases between. From germline, CDR1 is MNHEY and CDR2 SMNVEV (reference sequence). Written as DNA, the CDR3 is TGTGCCAGCAGTGCCACAGGAGAGTCTGGCTACACCTTC. Translation gives CASSATGESGYTF.

V gene TRBV20-1 combines with J gene TRBJ1-2, with D tentatively TRBD1 (5 bases). Germline CDR1 is DFQATT and CDR2 is SNEGSKA (reference sequence). The CDR3 spans 14 residues. V lost 6 bases, J lost 1 base, and 15 bases lay in between. For the CDR3, the DNA is TGCAGTGCCCGCGATATGGGGGTTAACTATGGCTACACCTTC. It specifies CSARDMGVNYGYTF.

This clonotype was seen a handful of times. The chain joins TRBV7-2 to TRBJ2-5; 10 nucleotides match TRBD2. Looked up from germline, CDR1 is SGHTA and CDR2 is FQGNSA. This CDR3 spans 16 amino acids. Trimming removed 1 base from V and 1 base from J; junction bases left unmatched: 3. CDR3 region: CASSLGPSGSQETQYF. In nucleotides, the CDR3 is TGTGCCAGCAGCTTAGGGCCTAGCGGGAGCCAAGAGACCCAGTACTTC.

The sample holds a few counts of this clonotype. Here the CDR3 DNA reads TGTGCCAGCAGCTTAGTCAGCATTGGGGGAGAGACCCAGTACTTC. Its protein is CASSLVSIGGETQYF. The V and J genes are TRBV7-2 and TRBJ2-5; possibly TRBD1 or TRBD2 for D (5 bases each). Germline V CDR1 and CDR2: SGHTA, FQGNSA. Trimming stripped 1 base from V and 4 bases from J, with 13 bases between. There are 15 residues in the CDR3. Filled out from reference TRBV7-2 and TRBJ2-5, the complete variable domain reads GAGVSQSPSNKVTEKGKDVELRCDPISGHTALYWYRQSLGQGLEFLIYFQGNSAPDKSGLPSDRFSAERTGGSVSTLTIQRTQQEDSAVYLCASSLVSIGGETQYFGPGTRLLVL.

The chain links TRBV4-3 to TRBJ2-5, with 7 bases lining up with TRBD2. The CDR3 runs to 16 residues. Germline CDR1 and CDR2: LGHNA and YSLEER. V lost 1 base and J lost 1; bases outside the gene matches: 6. Here the CDR3 DNA reads TGCGCCAGCAGCCAAGGCGATAGCGGGTTCCAAGAGACCCAGTACTTC. Protein sequence: CASSQGDSGFQETQYF.